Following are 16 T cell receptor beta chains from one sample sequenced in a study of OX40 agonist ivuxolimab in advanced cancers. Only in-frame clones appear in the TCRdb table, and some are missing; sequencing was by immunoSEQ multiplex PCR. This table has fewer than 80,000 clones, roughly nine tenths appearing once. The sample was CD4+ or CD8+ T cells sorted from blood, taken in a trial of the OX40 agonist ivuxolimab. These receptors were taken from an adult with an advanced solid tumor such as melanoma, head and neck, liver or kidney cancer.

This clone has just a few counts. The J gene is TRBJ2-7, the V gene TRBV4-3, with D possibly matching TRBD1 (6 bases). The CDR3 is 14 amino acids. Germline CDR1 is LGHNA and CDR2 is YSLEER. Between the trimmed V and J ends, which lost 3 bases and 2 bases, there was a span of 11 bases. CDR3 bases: TGCGCCAGCAGCCACGACAGGTTCGCCTACGAGCAGTACTTC. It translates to CASSHDRFAYEQYF.

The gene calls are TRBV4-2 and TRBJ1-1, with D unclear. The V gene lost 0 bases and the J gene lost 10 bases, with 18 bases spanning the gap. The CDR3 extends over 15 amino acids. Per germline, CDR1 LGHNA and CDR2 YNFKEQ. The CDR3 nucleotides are TGTGCCAGCAGCCAAGATCATGGAATCCTAGTTGGAGCTTTCTTT. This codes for CASSQDHGILVGAFF.

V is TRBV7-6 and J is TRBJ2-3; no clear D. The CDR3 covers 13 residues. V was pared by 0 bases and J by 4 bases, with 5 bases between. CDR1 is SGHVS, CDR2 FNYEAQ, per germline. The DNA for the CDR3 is TGTGCCAGCAGCTTAGCGCTCTCAGATACGCAGTATTTT. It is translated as CASSLALSDTQYF.

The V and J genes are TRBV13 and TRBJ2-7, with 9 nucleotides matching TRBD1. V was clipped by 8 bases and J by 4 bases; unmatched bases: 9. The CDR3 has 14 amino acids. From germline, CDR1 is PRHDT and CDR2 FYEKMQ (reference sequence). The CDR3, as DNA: TGTGCCAGCCGAGTGTGGGACAGGGAGTACGAGCAGTACTTC. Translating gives CASRVWDREYEQYF.

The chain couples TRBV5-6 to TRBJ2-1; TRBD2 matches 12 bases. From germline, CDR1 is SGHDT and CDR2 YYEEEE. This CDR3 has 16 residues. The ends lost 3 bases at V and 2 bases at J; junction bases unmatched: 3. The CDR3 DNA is TGTGCCAGCAGCTACGGGACTAGCGGGCCCTACAATGAGCAGTTCTTC. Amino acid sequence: CASSYGTSGPYNEQFF.

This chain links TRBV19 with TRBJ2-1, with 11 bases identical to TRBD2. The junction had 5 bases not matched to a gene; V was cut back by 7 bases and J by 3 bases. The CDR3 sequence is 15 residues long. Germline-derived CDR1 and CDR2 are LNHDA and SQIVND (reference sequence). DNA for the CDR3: TGTGCCAGTACCCGACTAGCGGGGCTCTACAATGAGCAGTTCTTC. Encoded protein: CASTRLAGLYNEQFF.

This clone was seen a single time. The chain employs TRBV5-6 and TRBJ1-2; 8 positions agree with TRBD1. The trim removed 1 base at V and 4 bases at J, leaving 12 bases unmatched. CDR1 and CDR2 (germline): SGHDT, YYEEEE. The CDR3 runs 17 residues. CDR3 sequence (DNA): TGTGCCAGCAGCTTGTTACAGGGGGAGGTTAGAGGCTATGGCTACACCTTC. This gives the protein CASSLLQGEVRGYGYTF. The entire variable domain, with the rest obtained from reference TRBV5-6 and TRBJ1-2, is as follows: DAGVTQSPTHLIKTRGQQVTLRCSPKSGHDTVSWYQQALGQGPQFIFQYYEEEERQRGNFPDRFSGHQFPNYSSELNVNALLLGDSALYLCASSLLQGEVRGYGYTFGSGTRLTVV.

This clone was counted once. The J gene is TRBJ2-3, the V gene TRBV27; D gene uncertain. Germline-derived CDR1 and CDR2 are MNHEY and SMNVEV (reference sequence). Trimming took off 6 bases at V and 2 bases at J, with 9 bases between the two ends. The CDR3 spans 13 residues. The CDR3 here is CASRAVVTDTQYF. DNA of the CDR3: TGTGCCAGCAGAGCCGTCGTCACAGATACGCAGTATTTT.

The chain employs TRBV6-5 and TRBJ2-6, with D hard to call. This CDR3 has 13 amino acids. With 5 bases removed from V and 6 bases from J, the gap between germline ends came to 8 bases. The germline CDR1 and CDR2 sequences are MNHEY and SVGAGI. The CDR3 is CASSERMANVLTF. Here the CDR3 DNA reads TGTGCCAGCAGTGAGAGAATGGCCAACGTCCTGACTTTC.

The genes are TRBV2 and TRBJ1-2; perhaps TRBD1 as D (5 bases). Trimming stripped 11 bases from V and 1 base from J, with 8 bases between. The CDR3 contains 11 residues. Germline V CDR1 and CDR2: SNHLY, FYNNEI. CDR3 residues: CALRGNYGYTF. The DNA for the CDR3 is TGTGCCTTGAGGGGTAACTATGGCTACACCTTC.

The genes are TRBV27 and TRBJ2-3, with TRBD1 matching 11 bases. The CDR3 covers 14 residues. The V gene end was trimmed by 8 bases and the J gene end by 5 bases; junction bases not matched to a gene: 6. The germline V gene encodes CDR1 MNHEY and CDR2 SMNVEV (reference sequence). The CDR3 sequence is CASGPGQGGDTQYF. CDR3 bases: TGTGCCAGCGGACCGGGACAGGGGGGAGATACGCAGTATTTT.

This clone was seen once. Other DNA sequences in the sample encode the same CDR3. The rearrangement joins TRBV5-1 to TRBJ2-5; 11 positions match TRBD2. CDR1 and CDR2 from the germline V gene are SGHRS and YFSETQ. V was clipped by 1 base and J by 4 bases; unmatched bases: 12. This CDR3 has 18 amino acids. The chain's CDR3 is CASSLLLAGGPGRETQYF. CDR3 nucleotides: TGCGCCAGCAGCTTGTTATTAGCGGGAGGGCCGGGTCGAGAGACCCAGTACTTC.

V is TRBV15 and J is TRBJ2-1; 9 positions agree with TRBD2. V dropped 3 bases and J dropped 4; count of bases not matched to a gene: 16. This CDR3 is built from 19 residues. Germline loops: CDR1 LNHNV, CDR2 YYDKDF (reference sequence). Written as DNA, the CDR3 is TGTGCCACCAGCAGGGCTCGTGGTGGGGCTAGCGGGGCGTACAATGAGCAGTTCTTC. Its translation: CATSRARGGASGAYNEQFF.

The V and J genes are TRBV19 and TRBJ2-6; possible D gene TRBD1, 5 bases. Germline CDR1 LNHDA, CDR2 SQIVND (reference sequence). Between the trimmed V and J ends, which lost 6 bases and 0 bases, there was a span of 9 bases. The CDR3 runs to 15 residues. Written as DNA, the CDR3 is TGTGCCAGTAGCCCGACAGACTCTGGGGCCAACGTCCTGACTTTC. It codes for CASSPTDSGANVLTF.

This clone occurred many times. For the CDR3, the DNA is TGTGCCAGCAGTTTCATGATAGGAGGGCGGGACAGCTCTGGCTACACCTTC. Residues: CASSFMIGGRDSSGYTF. The chain carries TRBV28 and TRBJ1-2, with 7 positions matching TRBD1. The junction had 17 bases not matched to a gene; V was cut back by 3 bases and J by 7 bases. Germline V gene lookup returns CDR1 MDHEN and CDR2 SYDVKM. The CDR3 runs to 17 residues.

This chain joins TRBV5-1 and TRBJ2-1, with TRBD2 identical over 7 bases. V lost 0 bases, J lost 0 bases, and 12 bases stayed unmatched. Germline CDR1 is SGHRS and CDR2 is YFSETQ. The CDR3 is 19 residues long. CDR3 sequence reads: CASSLVASGMISSYNEQFF. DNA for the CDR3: TGCGCCAGCAGCTTGGTCGCTAGCGGAATGATAAGCTCCTACAATGAGCAGTTCTTC.